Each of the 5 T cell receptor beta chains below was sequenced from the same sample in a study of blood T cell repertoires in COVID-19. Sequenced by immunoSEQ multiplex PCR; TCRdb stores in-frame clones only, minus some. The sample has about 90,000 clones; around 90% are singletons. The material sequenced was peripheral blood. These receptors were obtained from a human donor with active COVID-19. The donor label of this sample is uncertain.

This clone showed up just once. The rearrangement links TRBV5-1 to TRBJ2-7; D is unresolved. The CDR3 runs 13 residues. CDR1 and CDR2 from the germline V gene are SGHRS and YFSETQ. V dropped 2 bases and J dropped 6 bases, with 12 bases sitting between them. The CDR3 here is CASSFNGVSEQYF. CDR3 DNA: TGCGCCAGCAGCTTTAACGGTGTGTCCGAGCAGTACTTC.

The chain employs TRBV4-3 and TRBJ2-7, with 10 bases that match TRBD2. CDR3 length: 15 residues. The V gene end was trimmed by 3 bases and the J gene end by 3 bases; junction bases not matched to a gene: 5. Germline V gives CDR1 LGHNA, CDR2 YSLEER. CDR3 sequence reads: CASSQYSGGIYEQYF. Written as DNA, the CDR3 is TGCGCCAGCAGCCAGTATAGCGGGGGGATCTACGAGCAGTACTTC.

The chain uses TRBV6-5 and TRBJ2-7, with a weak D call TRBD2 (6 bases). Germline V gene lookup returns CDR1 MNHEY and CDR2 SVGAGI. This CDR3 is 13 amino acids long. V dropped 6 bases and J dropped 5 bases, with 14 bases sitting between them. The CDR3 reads CASRSGTPHEQYF. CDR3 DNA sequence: TGTGCCAGCAGATCCGGGACTCCCCACGAGCAGTACTTC.

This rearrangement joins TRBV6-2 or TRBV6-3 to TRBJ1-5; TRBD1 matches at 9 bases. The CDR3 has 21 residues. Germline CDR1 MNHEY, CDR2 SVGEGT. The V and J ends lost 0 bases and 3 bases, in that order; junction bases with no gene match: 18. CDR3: CASSYSLTRPPGQGNNQPQHF. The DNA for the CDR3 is TGTGCCAGCAGTTACTCACTTACCCGCCCCCCGGGACAGGGAAACAATCAGCCCCAGCATTTT.

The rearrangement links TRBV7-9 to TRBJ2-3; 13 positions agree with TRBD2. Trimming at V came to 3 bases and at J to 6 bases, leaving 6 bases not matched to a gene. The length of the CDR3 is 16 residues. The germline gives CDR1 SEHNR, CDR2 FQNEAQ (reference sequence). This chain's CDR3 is CASSLWTSGGLDTQYF. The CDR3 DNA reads TGTGCCAGCAGCTTGTGGACTAGCGGGGGTTTGGATACGCAGTATTTT.